The clone carrying this TCR beta chain was seen a handful of times. Its antigen is not known. These data come from a study of shared clonotypes between healthy human individuals. The wider study: Aged 18 to 49, the donors were a couple of women and a few men. Findings and caveats of the study: Estimated richness was generally greater in naive than memory subsets.

Deep-level running was used for the assay. Data came from immunoSEQ multiplex PCR; TCRdb stores just in-frame clones and leaves some out. The table includes about a million clones, roughly 77% detected once. CDR1 is SGHTA, CDR2 FQGTGA, per germline. With 4 bases removed from V and 3 bases from J, the gap between germline ends came to 13 bases. This CDR3 comprises 15 residues. V is TRBV7-3 and J is TRBJ1-3, with D perhaps matching TRBD1 (5 bases). This clonotype was sampled from a man between 18 and 29 years old in good health. Some clones in this sample may be carry-over from other donors' samples. Material for sequencing was memory CD4+ T cells from PBMCs. Subset indicated: CD45RA-negative fraction. The CDR3 DNA sequence: TGTGCCAGCAGCTCAGGGACTGCATTTGGAAACACCATATATTTT. Its protein product is CASSSGTAFGNTIYF.